This TCR beta chain appears in the sequencing data of a study of CD4 T cells in relation to SARS-CoV-2 and coronaviruses. General observations from the study: Monoreactive clones expanded significantly more to SARS-CoV-2 than crossreactive clones did.

This clone was seen just once. The target antigen is unknown. Trimming removed 2 bases at V and 2 bases at J, with 10 bases between. The CDR3 runs to 14 residues. Germline values: CDR1 MNHNS, CDR2 SASEGT. Unexposed donor CD4+ T cells date from about 2011-2018, before the COVID-19 pandemic. CD4+ T cells were isolated from the cells after around 9 days of culture. Generated by immunoSEQ multiplex PCR, the TCRdb table keeps only in-frame clones and is missing some. This sample carries around 26,000 clones, about 80% of them seen once, and the ten largest clones take roughly a quarter. J is TRBJ2-7 and V is TRBV6-1; D is perhaps TRBD1 (5 bases). The sequenced material came from CD4+ T cells from PBMCs, cultured in vitro. The TCR comes from a human donor in good health. CDR3: CASSEPGQPYEQYF. The DNA for the CDR3 is TGTGCCAGCAGTGAACCAGGACAACCCTACGAGCAGTACTTC.